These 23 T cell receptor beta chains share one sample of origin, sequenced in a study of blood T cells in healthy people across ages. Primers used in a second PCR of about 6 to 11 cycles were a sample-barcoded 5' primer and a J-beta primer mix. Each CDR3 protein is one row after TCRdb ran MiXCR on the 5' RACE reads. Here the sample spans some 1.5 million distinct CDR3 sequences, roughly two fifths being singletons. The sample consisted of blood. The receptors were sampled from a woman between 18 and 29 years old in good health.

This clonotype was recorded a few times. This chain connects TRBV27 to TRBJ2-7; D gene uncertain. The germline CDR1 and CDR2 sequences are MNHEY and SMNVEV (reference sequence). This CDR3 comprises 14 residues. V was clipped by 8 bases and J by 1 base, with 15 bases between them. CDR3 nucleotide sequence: TGTGCCAGCCAACCGACGTTCGGTTCCTACGAGCAGTACTTC. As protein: CASQPTFGSYEQYF.

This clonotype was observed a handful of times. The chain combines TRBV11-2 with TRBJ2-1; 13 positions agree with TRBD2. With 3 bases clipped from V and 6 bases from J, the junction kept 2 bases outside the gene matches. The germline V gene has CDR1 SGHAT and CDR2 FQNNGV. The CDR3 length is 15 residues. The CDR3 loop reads CASSFGTSGANEQFF. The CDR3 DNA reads TGTGCCAGCAGCTTTGGGACTAGCGGGGCCAATGAGCAGTTCTTC.

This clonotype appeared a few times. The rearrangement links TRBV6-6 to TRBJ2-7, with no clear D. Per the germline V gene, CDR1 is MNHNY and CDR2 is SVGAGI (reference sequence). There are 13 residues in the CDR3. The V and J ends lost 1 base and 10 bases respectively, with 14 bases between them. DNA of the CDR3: TGTGCCAGCAGTTACTGGCAGGCGGATACCCAGTACTTC. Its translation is CASSYWQADTQYF.

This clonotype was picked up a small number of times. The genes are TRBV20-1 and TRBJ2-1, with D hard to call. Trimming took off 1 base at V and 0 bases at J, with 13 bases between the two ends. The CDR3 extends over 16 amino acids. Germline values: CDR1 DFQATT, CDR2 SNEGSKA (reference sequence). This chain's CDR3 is CSARVPDGRSYNEQFF. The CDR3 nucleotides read TGCAGTGCTAGAGTGCCCGACGGCCGCTCCTACAATGAGCAGTTCTTC.

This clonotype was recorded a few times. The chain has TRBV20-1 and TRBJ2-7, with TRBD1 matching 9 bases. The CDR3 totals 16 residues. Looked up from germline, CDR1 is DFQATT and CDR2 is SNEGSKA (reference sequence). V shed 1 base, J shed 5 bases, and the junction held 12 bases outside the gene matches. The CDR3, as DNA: TGCAGTGCTAGAGTTCGAGGGACAGGGATGTCCAACGAGCAGTACTTC. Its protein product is CSARVRGTGMSNEQYF.

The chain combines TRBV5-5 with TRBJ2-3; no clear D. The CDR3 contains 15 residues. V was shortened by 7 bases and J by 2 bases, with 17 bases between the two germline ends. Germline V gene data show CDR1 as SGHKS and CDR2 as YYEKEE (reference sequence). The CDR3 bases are TGTGCCAGCGCAACCCCAGCGACCTCCACAGATACGCAGTATTTT. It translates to CASATPATSTDTQYF.

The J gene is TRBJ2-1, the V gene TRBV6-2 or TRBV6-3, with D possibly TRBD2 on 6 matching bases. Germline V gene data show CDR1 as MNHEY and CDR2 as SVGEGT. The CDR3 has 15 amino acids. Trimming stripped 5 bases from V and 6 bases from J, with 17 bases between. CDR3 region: CASSPSRDWTNEQFF. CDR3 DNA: TGTGCCAGCAGTCCGTCCCGGGACTGGACCAATGAGCAGTTCTTC.

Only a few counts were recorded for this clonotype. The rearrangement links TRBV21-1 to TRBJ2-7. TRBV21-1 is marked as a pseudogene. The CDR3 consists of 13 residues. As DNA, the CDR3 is TGTGCCAGCAGCAAAGCGCTGGGCTACGAGCAGTACTTC. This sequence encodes CASSKALGYEQYF.

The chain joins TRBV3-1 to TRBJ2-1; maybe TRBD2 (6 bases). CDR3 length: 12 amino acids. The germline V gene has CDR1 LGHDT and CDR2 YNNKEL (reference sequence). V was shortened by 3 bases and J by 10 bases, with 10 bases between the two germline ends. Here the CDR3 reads CASSHGLAEQFF. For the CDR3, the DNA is TGTGCCAGCAGCCATGGGCTAGCGGAGCAGTTCTTC.

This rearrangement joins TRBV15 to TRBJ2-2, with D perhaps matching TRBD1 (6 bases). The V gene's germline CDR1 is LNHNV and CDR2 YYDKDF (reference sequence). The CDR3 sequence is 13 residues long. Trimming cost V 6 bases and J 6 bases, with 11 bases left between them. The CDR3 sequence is CATSHREPGELFF. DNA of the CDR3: TGTGCCACCAGTCACAGGGAGCCCGGGGAGCTGTTTTTT.

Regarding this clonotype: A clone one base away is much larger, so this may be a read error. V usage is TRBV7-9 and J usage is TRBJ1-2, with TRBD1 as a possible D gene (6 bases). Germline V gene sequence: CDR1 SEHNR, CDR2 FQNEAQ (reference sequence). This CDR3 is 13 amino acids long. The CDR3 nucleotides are TGTGCCGGCAGCTTTACAGGGAACTATGGCTACACCTTC. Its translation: CAGSFTGNYGYTF.

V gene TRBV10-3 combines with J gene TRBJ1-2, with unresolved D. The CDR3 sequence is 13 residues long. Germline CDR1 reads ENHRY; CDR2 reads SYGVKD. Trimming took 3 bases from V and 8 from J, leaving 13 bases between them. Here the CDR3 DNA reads TGTGCCATCAGTGACCCGGGAATAGAGGGCTACACCTTC. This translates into CAISDPGIEGYTF.

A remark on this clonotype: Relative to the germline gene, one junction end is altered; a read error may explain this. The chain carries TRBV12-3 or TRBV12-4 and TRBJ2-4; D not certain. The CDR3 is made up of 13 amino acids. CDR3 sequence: CAGSQRPPKEQYF. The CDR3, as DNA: TGTGCCGGCAGTCAACGCCCCCCGAAAGAGCAGTACTTC.

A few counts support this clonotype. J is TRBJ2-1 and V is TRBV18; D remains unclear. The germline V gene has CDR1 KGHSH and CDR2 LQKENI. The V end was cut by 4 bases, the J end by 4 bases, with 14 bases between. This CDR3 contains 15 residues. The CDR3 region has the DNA TGTGCCAGCTCACAAGGACCGATGCTTTACAATGAGCAGTTCTTC. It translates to CASSQGPMLYNEQFF.

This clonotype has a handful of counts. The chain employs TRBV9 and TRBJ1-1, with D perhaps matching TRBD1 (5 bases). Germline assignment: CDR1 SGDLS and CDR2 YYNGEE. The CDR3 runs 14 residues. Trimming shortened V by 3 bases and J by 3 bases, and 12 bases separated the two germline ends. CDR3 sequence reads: CASSAGTYDTEAFF. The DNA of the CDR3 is TGTGCCAGCAGCGCGGGGACCTACGACACTGAAGCTTTCTTT.

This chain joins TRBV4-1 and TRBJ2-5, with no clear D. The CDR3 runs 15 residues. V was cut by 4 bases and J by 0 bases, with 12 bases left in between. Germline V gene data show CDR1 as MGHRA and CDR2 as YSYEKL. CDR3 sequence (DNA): TGCGCCAGCAGCCCAGCCCCGGACCACCAAGAGACCCAGTACTTC. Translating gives CASSPAPDHQETQYF.

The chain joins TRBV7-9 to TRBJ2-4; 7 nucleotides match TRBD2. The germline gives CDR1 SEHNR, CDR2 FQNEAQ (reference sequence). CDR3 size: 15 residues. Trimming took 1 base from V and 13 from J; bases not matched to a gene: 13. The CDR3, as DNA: TGTGCCAGCAGCTTAGGGAGCGGGATCTACAATGAGCAGTACTTC. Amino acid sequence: CASSLGSGIYNEQYF.

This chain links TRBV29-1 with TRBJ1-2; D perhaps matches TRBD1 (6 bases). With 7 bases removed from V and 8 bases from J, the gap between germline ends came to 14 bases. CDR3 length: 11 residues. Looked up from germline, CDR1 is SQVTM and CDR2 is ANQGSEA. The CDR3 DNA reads TGCAGCGCACACAGGGTGAGCGGCTACACCTTC. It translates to CSAHRVSGYTF.

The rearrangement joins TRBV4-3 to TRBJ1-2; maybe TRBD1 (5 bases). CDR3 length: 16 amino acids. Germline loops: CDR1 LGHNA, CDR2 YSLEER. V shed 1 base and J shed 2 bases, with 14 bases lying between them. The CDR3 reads CASSQVASGGNYGYTF. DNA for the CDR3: TGCGCCAGCAGCCAAGTCGCTTCGGGGGGGAACTATGGCTACACCTTC.

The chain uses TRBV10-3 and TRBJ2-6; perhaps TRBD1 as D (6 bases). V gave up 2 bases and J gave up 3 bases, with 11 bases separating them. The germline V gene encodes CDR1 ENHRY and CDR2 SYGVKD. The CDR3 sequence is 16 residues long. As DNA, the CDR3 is TGTGCCATCAGTGAGCCAGGACAGCTTGGGGCCAACGTCCTGACTTTC. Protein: CAISEPGQLGANVLTF.

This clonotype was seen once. CDR3 bases: TGTGCCAGCAGCTTAGCGCTCCAAGACGGCTACACCTTC. This codes for CASSLALQDGYTF. J is TRBJ1-2 and V is TRBV7-2; D is unresolved. V shed 0 bases and J shed 8 bases, with 10 bases lying between them. The CDR3 is 13 amino acids. CDR1 is SGHTA and CDR2 is FQGNSA in the germline V gene.

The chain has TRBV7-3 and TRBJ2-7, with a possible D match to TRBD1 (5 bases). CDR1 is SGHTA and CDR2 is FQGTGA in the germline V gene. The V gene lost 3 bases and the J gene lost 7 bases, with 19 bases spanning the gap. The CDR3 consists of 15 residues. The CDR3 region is CASSFKQPDTGEQYF. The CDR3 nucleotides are TGTGCCAGCAGCTTCAAACAGCCCGATACAGGTGAGCAGTACTTC. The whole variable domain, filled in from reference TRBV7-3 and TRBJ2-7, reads GAGVSQTPSNKVTEKGKYVELRCDPISGHTALYWYRQSLGQGPEFLIYFQGTGAADDSGLPNDRFFAVRPEGSVSTLKIQRTERGDSAVYLCASSFKQPDTGEQYFGPGTRLTVT.

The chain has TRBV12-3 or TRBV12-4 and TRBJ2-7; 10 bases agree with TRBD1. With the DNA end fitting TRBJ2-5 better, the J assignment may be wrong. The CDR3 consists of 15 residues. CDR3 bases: TGTGCCAGCAGTTCACCGGGACAGGGGAAAGAGACCCAGTACTTC. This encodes CASSSPGQGKETQYF.